Below are 10 T cell receptor beta chains sequenced from a single sample in a study of blood T cell repertoires in COVID-19. Some clones are missing from TCRdb's copy, which holds only in-frame ones; the method was immunoSEQ multiplex PCR. The sample consists of tens of thousands of clones, 85% to 95% of them appearing once. Sequencing was performed on peripheral blood. Receptor source: a human donor with active COVID-19. The donor label of this sample is uncertain.

The chain uses TRBV11-2 and TRBJ2-3; possible D gene TRBD1, 5 bases. The CDR3 contains 16 residues. Trimming shortened V by 6 bases and J by 2 bases, and 18 bases separated the two germline ends. Germline CDR1 SGHAT, CDR2 FQNNGV. CDR3 amino acids: CASRAWGQASTDTQYF. The DNA for the CDR3 is TGTGCCAGCAGGGCTTGGGGCCAAGCTTCCACAGATACGCAGTATTTT.

CDR3 protein: CASSGGGNTEAFF. The CDR3 DNA reads TGTGCCAGCAGCGGAGGCGGGAACACTGAAGCTTTCTTT. This rearrangement joins TRBV9 to TRBJ1-1; D is ambiguous. Trimming took 3 bases from V and 1 from J, leaving 7 bases between them. Germline CDR1 reads SGDLS; CDR2 reads YYNGEE. The CDR3 has 13 residues.

V usage is TRBV5-1 and J usage is TRBJ2-2, with unresolved D. From germline, CDR1 is SGHRS and CDR2 YFSETQ. Trimming left V 5 bases short and J 6 bases short, with 5 bases between. The CDR3 has 11 amino acids. The CDR3 coding sequence is TGCGCCAGCAGAGAGGCCGGGGAGCTGTTTTTT. It specifies CASREAGELFF.

The chain has TRBV6-4 and TRBJ2-5; 7 bases match TRBD2. Unmatched junction bases numbered 10, after V lost 6 bases and J lost 3 bases. CDR1 and CDR2 from the germline V gene are MRHNA and SNTAGT. CDR3 length: 15 residues. CDR3 residues: CASSAGTTQKETQYF. The CDR3 bases are TGTGCCAGCAGCGCCGGGACTACACAAAAAGAGACCCAGTACTTC.

The chain recombines TRBV7-9 with TRBJ1-3, with D possibly matching TRBD1 (6 bases). Germline V gene sequence: CDR1 SEHNR, CDR2 FQNEAQ (reference sequence). The CDR3 runs to 18 residues. V lost 5 bases and J 0 bases, leaving 20 bases between the germline ends. CDR3 amino acids: CASSRTGTLNPSGNTIYF. In DNA, the CDR3 is TGTGCCAGCAGCCGAACCGGGACACTTAACCCCTCTGGAAACACCATATATTTT.

This clone was counted a single time. This rearrangement joins TRBV7-9 to TRBJ2-3; 8 bases are shared with TRBD1. The germline V gene has CDR1 SEHNR and CDR2 FQNEAQ (reference sequence). The CDR3 has 15 residues. J lost 2 bases, V lost 3 bases, and 4 bases had no gene match. The CDR3 sequence is CASSLGTGYTDTQYF. The CDR3 nucleotides read TGTGCCAGCAGCTTGGGGACAGGCTACACAGATACGCAGTATTTT.

The V gene is TRBV14, the J gene TRBJ2-2, with 11 bases aligning to TRBD2. This CDR3 comprises 15 residues. V lost 5 bases to trimming and J lost 4 bases; unmatched junction nucleotides: 3. Germline-derived CDR1 and CDR2 are SGHDN and FVKESK. The CDR3 reads CASSAGTSGTGELFF. For the CDR3, the DNA is TGTGCCAGCAGCGCCGGGACTAGCGGCACCGGGGAGCTGTTTTTT.

The V call is TRBV19, the J call TRBJ1-1; the match to TRBD1 covers 8 bases. This CDR3 spans 14 amino acids. The V gene's germline CDR1 is LNHDA and CDR2 SQIVND (reference sequence). V lost 4 bases, J lost 1 base, and 2 bases stayed unmatched. CDR3 sequence reads: CASSTDRGNTEAFF. CDR3 nucleotide sequence: TGTGCCAGTAGTACAGACAGGGGGAACACTGAAGCTTTCTTT.

The chain links TRBV7-8 to TRBJ1-5; D gene ambiguous. Trimming cost V 1 base and J 2 bases, with 15 bases left between them. Germline V gene lookup returns CDR1 SGHVS and CDR2 FQNEAQ. The CDR3 totals 17 residues. The CDR3 sequence is CASSLVEGWQGNQPQHF. The DNA of the CDR3 is TGTGCCAGCAGCTTAGTGGAGGGTTGGCAGGGCAATCAGCCCCAGCATTTT.

The chain carries TRBV19 and TRBJ1-2; 9 bases agree with TRBD1. With 4 bases clipped from V and 4 bases from J, the junction kept 7 bases outside the gene matches. The CDR3 spans 15 residues. Germline V gives CDR1 LNHDA, CDR2 SQIVND (reference sequence). CDR3 in amino acids: CASSTDRGWIYGYTF. CDR3 bases: TGTGCCAGTAGTACAGACAGGGGGTGGATCTATGGCTACACCTTC.